The rows below give T cell receptor beta chains drawn from one sample of a study of type 1 regulatory T cells. TCRdb passed the reads through MiXCR, listing each CDR3 protein once. The table includes 15,000 to 20,000 distinct CDR3 sequences, roughly 10% detected once. Sequencing used CD4+ T cells, either the whole sample or a sorted fraction (not recorded which). The source of these receptors is a human donor in good health. CDR3s include the opening cysteine and the closing phenylalanine or tryptophan. Each record gives: V gene, D gene, clone size, J gene, CDR3 DNA, CDR3 protein. A D gene is named only where the DNA matches it firmly. Part of the rows lack a size; the others show once, few, many or a class for expanded clones.

TRBV12-3/TRBV12-4	-	-	TRBJ2-2	TGTGCCAGCAGTTTAGGAGGGGTGGCCACCGGGGAGCTGTTTTTT	CASSLGGVATGELFF
TRBV20-1	-	many	TRBJ2-4	TGCAGTTCTCCATCGGCCAAAAACATTCAGTACTTC	CSSPSAKNIQYF
TRBV7-9	-	many	TRBJ2-7	TGTGCCAGCAGCCTATCAGGGGACGAGCAGTACTTC	CASSLSGDEQYF
TRBV20-1	TRBD1	many	TRBJ1-5	TGCAGTGCTAGGCACCCGGGACAGGGACGACAGCCCCAGCATTTT	CSARHPGQGRQPQHF
TRBV14	-	-	TRBJ2-3	TGTGCCAGCAGCCAAGAAATGGGCATAAAGTGGACAGATACGCAGTATTTT	CASSQEMGIKWTDTQYF
TRBV5-4	TRBD2	medium-sized	TRBJ2-3	TGTGCCAGCAGCTCCGGGACTAGCGGGAGCTCAGATACGCAGTATTTT	CASSSGTSGSSDTQYF
TRBV5-1	-	many	TRBJ2-5	TGCGCCAGCAGCTTGGGAGGGCAAGAGACCCAGTACTTC	CASSLGGQETQYF
TRBV30	-	many	TRBJ1-5	TGTGCCTGGAGCCCCGTCCGGGATCAGCCCCAGCATTTT	CAWSPVRDQPQHF
TRBV20-1	-	-	TRBJ2-5	TGCAGTGCTAAGGGGACCATAGGGGAGACCCAGTACTTC	CSAKGTIGETQYF
TRBV6-5	TRBD1	many	TRBJ1-2	TGTGCCAGCAGTTACTGGGCCCGAGGAACAGGGGGTTCCGGCTACACCTTC	CASSYWARGTGGSGYTF
TRBV4-3	-	-	TRBJ2-7	TGCACCAGCCCTCTTAAACGGACTATGGACGAGCAGTACTTC	CTSPLKRTMDEQYF
TRBV29-1	-	-	TRBJ2-5	TGCAGCGTTGATGGTAGGGGAGAGACCCAGTACTTC	CSVDGRGETQYF
TRBV29-1	TRBD1	medium-sized	TRBJ2-7	TGCAGCGTCATGGGACAGTTCCACGAGCAGTACTTC	CSVMGQFHEQYF
TRBV29-1	TRBD2	medium-sized	TRBJ2-4	TGCAGCGTTGGAGGCGGGAGTATCTCAGCCAAAAACATTCAGTACTTC	CSVGGGSISAKNIQYF
TRBV29-1	-	-	TRBJ2-3	TGCAGCGTTTCCAAAGAGGGAAACACAGATACGAAGTATTTT	CSVSKEGNTDTKYF
TRBV7-2	-	many	TRBJ1-3	TGTGCCAGCACCCCGTATGGCGGCTCTGGAAACACCATATATTTT	CASTPYGGSGNTIYF
TRBV29-1	TRBD1	few	TRBJ1-1	TGCAGCGTTGAAGGGAGGACAGGGGGAAACACTGAAGCTTTCTTT	CSVEGRTGGNTEAFF
TRBV24-1	-	-	TRBJ2-1	TGTGCCACCAGTTCGGCTACATCGATCAATGAGCAGTTCTTC	CATSSATSINEQFF
TRBV25-1	TRBD2	medium-sized	TRBJ2-1	TGTGCCAGCATCAGCGGGAGCCTGAACTATGAGCAGTTCTTC	CASISGSLNYEQFF
TRBV20-1	-	-	TRBJ1-1	TGCAGTGCTAGAGTCATAGGGTCTGAAGCTTTCTTT	CSARVIGSEAFF
TRBV28	TRBD2	many	TRBJ2-7	TGTGCCACCAGTAGGGAGGGCAGGTACTTC	CATSREGRYF
TRBV15	TRBD1	many	TRBJ2-2	TGTGCCACCAGCTCCCAGGGGGCCGACGGGGAGCTGTTTTTT	CATSSQGADGELFF
TRBV14	-	few	TRBJ2-5	TGTGCCAGCAGCCAACGAGTCCCTAGTCGTGTCGGAGAGACCCAGTACTTC	CASSQRVPSRVGETQYF
TRBV6-1	-	-	TRBJ2-2	TGTGCCAGCAGTGAAGGGCCGTCTACGAACACCGGGGAGCTGTTTTTT	CASSEGPSTNTGELFF
TRBV27	TRBD2	few	TRBJ2-5	TGTGCCAGCAACCGACTAGCGGGAGATTCTGAGACCCAGTACTTC	CASNRLAGDSETQYF
TRBV5-5	-	many	TRBJ1-4	TGTGCCAGCAGCTTGACCCAGGGCTTAAAGCATGAAAAACTGTTTTTT	CASSLTQGLKHEKLFF
TRBV15	-	many	TRBJ2-7	TGTGCCACCAGCAGAGAGTCGCACTTCTACGAGCAGTACTTC	CATSRESHFYEQYF
TRBV5-1	-	many	TRBJ1-2	TGCGCCAGCAGCTTCTCTGCGGAGCCCGGAGGCTACACCTTC	CASSFSAEPGGYTF
TRBV29-1	TRBD2	medium-sized	TRBJ2-1	TGCAGCGTTGAAGGTTCGGCGGGAGGGTACAATGAGCAGTTCTTC	CSVEGSAGGYNEQFF
TRBV11-2	-	-	TRBJ2-7	TGTGCCAGCAGCTTAGGTGTCAGGGGATCATACGAGCAGTACTTC	CASSLGVRGSYEQYF
TRBV6-6	TRBD1	medium-sized	TRBJ2-3	TGTGCCAGCAGTCGGACAGGGGATACGCAGTATTTT	CASSRTGDTQYF
TRBV5-1	-	few	TRBJ2-7	TGCGCCAGCAGCTTGGATTGGGGTAGGGACGAGCAGTACTTC	CASSLDWGRDEQYF
TRBV20-1	-	-	TRBJ1-1	TGCAGTGCCCTGGGCGTGAGGCCCACTGAAGCTTTCTTT	CSALGVRPTEAFF
TRBV4-2	-	-	TRBJ1-3	TGTGCCAGCAGCCGCGGGCGTTCTGGAAACACCATATATTTT	CASSRGRSGNTIYF
TRBV4-1	-	few	TRBJ2-1	TGCGCCAGCAGCCAAGAACGGGCAGCCGCCTCCTACAATGAGCAGTTCTTC	CASSQERAAASYNEQFF
TRBV7-9	-	-	TRBJ1-1	TGTGCCAGCAGCTGGCAGGGTGACACTGAAGCTTTCTTT	CASSWQGDTEAFF
TRBV5-4	-	-	TRBJ2-3	TGTGCCAGCAGCATATTACAGGGTTCTAGCACAGATACGCAGTATTTT	CASSILQGSSTDTQYF
TRBV5-1	TRBD2	-	TRBJ2-3	TGCGCCAGCAGCCCAATGGGACTAGCGGGAGGGATCGCAGATACGCAGTATTTT	CASSPMGLAGGIADTQYF
TRBV5-6	-	few	TRBJ2-2	TGTGCCAGCAGCTTACAGGGTTCTAACGGGGAGCTGTTTTTT	CASSLQGSNGELFF
TRBV5-1	-	medium-sized	TRBJ1-2	TGCGCCAGCAGCGCCGCCTGGGAGGATGGCTACACCTTC	CASSAAWEDGYTF
TRBV20-1	TRBD2	-	TRBJ2-1	TGCAGTGCTAGAGATCTTAGCGGGATCTCCTACAATGAGCAGTTCTTC	CSARDLSGISYNEQFF
TRBV20-1	-	few	TRBJ2-7	TGCAGTGCTAGGCTCTCTCGCGAGCAGTACTTC	CSARLSREQYF
TRBV9	TRBD1	-	TRBJ2-5	TGTGCCAGCAGCGTGGACAGGGGCCGGGGAGGGGAAGAGACCCAGTACTTC	CASSVDRGRGGEETQYF
TRBV29-1	-	many	TRBJ2-5	TGCAGCGCCCGAGCCACCGGGGAGACCCAGTACTTC	CSARATGETQYF
TRBV12-3/TRBV12-4	-	medium-sized	TRBJ1-6	TGTGCCAGCAGTTTTGGGACAAGCAATTCACCCCTCCACTTT	CASSFGTSNSPLHF
TRBV5-1	-	few	TRBJ2-1	TGCGCCAGCAGCGGAGACAGGTTTGGAAACAATGAGCAGTTCTTC	CASSGDRFGNNEQFF
TRBV20-1	-	many	TRBJ2-7	TGCAGTGCTTCCTTTCAATCGGGGGAGCAGTACTTC	CSASFQSGEQYF